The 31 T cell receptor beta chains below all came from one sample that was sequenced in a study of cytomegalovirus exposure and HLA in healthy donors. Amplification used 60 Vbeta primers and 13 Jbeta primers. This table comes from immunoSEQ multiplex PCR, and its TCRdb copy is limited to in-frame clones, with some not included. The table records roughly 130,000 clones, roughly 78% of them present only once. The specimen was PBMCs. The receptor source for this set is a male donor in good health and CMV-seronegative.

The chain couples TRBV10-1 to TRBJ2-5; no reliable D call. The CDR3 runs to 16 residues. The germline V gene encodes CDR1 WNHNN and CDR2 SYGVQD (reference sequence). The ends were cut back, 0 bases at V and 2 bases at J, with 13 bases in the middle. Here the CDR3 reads CASSESTRIEQETQYF. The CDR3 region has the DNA TGCGCCAGCAGTGAGTCGACACGGATAGAACAAGAGACCCAGTACTTC.

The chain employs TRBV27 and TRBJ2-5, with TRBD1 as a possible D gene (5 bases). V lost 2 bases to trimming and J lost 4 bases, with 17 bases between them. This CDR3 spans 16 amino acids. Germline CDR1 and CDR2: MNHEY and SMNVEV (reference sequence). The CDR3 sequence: CASSLRPWQGTETQYF. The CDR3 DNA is TGTGCCAGCAGTTTAAGGCCCTGGCAGGGAACAGAGACCCAGTACTTC.

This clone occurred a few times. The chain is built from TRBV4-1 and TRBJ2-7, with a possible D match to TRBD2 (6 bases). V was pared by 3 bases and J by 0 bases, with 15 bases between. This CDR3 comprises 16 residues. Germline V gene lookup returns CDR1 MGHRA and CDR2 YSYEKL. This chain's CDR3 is CASSQIGAGPSYEQYF. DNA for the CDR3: TGCGCCAGCAGCCAGATTGGGGCGGGACCCTCCTACGAGCAGTACTTC.

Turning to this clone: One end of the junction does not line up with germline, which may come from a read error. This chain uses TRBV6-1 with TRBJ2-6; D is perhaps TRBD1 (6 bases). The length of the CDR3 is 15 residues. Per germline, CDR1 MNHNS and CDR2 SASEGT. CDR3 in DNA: TGTGCCAGCAGTAAGGCAGGGGCTGGGGCCAACGGCCTGACTTTC. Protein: CASSKAGAGANGLTF.

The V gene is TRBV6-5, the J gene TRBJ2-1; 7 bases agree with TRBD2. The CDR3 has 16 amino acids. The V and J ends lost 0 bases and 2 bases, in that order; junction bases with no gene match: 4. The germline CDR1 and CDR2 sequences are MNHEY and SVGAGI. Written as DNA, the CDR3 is TGTGCCAGCAGTTACTCTCCCGGGAGGACCTACAATGAGCAGTTCTTC. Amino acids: CASSYSPGRTYNEQFF.

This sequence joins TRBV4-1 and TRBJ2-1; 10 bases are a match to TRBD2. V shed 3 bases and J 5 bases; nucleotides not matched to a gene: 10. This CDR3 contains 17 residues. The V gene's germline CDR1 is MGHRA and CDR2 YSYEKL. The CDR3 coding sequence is TGCGCCAGCAGCCATGATCTTAGCGGGGGGACCGACAATGAGCAGTTCTTC. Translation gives CASSHDLSGGTDNEQFF.

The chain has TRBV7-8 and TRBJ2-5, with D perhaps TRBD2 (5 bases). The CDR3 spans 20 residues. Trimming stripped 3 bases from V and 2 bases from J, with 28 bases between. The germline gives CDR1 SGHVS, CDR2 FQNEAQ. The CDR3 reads CASSLRVTLQTIFVQETQYF. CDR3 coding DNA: TGTGCCAGCAGCTTGAGGGTTACGCTACAAACAATATTCGTTCAAGAGACCCAGTACTTC.

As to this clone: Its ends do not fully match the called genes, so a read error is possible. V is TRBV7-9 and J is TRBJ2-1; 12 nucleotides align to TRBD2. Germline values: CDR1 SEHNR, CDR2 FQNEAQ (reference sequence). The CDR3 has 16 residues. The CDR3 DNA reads TGTTCCAGCAGCCTCGGGCTAGCGGGAGGGCCAGGGGAGCAGTTCTTC. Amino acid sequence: CSSSLGLAGGPGEQFF.

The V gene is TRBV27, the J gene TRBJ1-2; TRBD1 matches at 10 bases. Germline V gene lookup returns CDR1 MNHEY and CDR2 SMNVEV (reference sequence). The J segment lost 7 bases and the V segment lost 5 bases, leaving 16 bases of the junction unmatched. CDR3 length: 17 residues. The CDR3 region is CASSPQPTGQGIFGYTF. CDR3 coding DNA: TGTGCCAGCAGTCCCCAACCGACGGGACAGGGGATTTTTGGCTACACCTTC.

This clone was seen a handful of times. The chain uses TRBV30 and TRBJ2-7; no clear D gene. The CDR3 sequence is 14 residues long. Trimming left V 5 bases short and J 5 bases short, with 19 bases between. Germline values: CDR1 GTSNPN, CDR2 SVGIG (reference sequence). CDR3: CAWDPQWVHDEQYF. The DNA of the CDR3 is TGTGCCTGGGACCCACAGTGGGTGCACGACGAGCAGTACTTC.

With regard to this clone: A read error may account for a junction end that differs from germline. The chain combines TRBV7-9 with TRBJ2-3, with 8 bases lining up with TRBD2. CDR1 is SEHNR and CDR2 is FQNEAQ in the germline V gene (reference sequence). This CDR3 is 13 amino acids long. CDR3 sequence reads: CSSSLRGADTQYF. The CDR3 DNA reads TGTTCCAGCAGCTTGCGGGGGGCAGATACGCAGTATTTT.

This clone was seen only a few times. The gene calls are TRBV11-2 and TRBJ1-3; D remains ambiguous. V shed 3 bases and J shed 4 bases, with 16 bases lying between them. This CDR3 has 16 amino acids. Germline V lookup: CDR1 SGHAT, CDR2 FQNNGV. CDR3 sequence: CASSLPTEGIGNTIYF. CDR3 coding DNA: TGTGCCAGCAGCTTGCCCACCGAGGGTATAGGAAACACCATATATTTT.

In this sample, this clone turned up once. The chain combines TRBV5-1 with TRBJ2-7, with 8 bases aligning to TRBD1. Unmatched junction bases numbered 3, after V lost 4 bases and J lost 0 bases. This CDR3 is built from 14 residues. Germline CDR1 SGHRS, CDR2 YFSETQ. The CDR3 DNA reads TGCGCCAGCAGCCGGACAGGGATCTCCTACGAGCAGTACTTC. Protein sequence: CASSRTGISYEQYF.

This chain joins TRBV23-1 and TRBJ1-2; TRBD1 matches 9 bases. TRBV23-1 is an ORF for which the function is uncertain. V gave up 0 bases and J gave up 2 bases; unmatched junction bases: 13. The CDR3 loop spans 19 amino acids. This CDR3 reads CASSQSLVPDRGENYGYTF. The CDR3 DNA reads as TGCGCCAGCAGTCAATCTCTTGTGCCGGACAGGGGCGAAAACTATGGCTACACCTTC.

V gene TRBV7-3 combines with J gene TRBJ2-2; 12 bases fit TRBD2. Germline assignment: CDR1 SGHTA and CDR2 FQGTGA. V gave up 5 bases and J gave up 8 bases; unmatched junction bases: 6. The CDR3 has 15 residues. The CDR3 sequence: CASSPSGGATGELFF. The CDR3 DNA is TGTGCCAGCAGCCCTAGCGGGGGGGCTACGGGGGAGCTGTTTTTT. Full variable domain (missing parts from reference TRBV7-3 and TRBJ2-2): GAGVSQTPSNKVTEKGKYVELRCDPISGHTALYWYRQSLGQGPEFLIYFQGTGAADDSGLPNDRFFAVRPEGSVSTLKIQRTERGDSAVYLCASSPSGGATGELFFGEGSRLTVL.

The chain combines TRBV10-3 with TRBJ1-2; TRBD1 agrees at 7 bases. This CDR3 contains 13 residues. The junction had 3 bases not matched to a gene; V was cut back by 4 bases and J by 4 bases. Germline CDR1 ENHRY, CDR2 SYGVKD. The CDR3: CAISGDSRYGYTF. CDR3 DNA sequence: TGTGCCATCAGTGGGGACAGTCGCTATGGCTACACCTTC.

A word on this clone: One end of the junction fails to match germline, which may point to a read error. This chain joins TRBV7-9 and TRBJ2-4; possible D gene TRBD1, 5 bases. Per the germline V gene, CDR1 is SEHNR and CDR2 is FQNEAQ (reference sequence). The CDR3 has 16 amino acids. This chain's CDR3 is CSSSSSRGLAKNIQYF. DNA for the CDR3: TGTTCCAGCAGCTCCTCAAGGGGCTTAGCCAAAAACATTCAGTACTTC.

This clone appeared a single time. CDR3 loop: CASSMVRIANNQPQHF. The CDR3 DNA reads as TGTGCCAGTAGTATGGTGAGGATTGCAAACAATCAGCCCCAGCATTTT. The chain recombines TRBV19 with TRBJ1-5, with D unresolved. With 3 bases removed from V and 3 bases from J, the gap between germline ends came to 15 bases. CDR3 length: 16 amino acids. CDR1 is LNHDA and CDR2 is SQIVND in the germline V gene (reference sequence).

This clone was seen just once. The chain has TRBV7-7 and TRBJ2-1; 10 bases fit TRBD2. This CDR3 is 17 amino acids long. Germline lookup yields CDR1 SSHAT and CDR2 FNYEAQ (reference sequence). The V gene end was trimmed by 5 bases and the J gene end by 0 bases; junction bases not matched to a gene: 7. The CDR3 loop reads CASSAGLADRSYNEQFF. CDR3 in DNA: TGTGCCAGCAGCGCTGGACTAGCGGACCGCTCCTACAATGAGCAGTTCTTC.

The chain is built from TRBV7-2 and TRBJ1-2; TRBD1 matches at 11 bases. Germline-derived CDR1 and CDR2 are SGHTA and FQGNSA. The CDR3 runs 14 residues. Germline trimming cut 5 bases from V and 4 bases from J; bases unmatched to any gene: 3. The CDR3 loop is CASSTGTGGYGYTF. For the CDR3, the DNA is TGTGCCAGCAGCACGGGGACAGGGGGCTATGGCTACACCTTC.

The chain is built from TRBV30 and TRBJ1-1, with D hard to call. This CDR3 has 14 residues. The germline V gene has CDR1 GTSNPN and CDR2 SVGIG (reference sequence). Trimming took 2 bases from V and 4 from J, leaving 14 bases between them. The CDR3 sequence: CAWSYPAGGTEAFF. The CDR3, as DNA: TGTGCCTGGAGTTATCCCGCGGGCGGCACTGAAGCTTTCTTT. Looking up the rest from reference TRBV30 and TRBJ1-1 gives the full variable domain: SQTIHQWPATLVQPVGSPLSLECTVEGTSNPNLYWYRQAAGRGLQLLFYSVGIGQISSEVPQNLSASRPQDRQFILSSKKLLLSDSGFYLCAWSYPAGGTEAFFGQGTRLTVV.

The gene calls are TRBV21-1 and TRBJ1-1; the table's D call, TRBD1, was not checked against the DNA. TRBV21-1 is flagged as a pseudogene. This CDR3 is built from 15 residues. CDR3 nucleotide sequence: TGTGCCAGCAGCACAAGTCTACAGAGAAATCTTGAAGCTTTCTTT. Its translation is CASSTSLQRNLEAFF.

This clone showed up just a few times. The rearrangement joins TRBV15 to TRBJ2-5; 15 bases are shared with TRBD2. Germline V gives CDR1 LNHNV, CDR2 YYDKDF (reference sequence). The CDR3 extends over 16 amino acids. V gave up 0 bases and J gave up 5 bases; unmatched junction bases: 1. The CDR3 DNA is TGTGCCACCAGCAGAGATGGGACTAGCGGGGGGGAGACCCAGTACTTC. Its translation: CATSRDGTSGGETQYF.

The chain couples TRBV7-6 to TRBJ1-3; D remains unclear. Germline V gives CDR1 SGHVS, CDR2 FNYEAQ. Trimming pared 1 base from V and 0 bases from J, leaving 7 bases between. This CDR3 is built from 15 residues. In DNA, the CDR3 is TGTGCCAGCAGCTTAGGAGGGAGCTCTGGAAACACCATATATTTT. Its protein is CASSLGGSSGNTIYF.

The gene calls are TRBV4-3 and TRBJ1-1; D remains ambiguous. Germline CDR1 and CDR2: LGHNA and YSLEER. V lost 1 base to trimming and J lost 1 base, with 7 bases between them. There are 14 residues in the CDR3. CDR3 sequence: CASSQGRQNTEAFF. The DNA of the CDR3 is TGCGCCAGCAGCCAAGGCAGACAGAACACTGAAGCTTTCTTT.

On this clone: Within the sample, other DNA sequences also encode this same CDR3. CDR3 sequence: CASSQQRTASYEQYF. For the CDR3, the DNA is TGCGCCAGCAGCCAGCAAAGGACAGCATCCTACGAGCAGTACTTC. The rearrangement uses TRBV4-3 and TRBJ2-7, with D possibly being TRBD1 (6 bases). CDR3 length: 15 residues. V was pared by 3 bases and J by 1 base, with 13 bases between. From germline, CDR1 is LGHNA and CDR2 YSLEER.

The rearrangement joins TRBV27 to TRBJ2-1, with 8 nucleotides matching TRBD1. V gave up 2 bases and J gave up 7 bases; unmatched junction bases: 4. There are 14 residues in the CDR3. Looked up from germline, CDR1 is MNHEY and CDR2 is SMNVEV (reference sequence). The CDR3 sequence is CASSLRQGTNEQFF. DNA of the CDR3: TGTGCCAGCAGTTTAAGACAGGGGACAAATGAGCAGTTCTTC.

The CDR3 protein is CAWSLEGFSDTQYF. CDR3 nucleotide sequence: TGTGCCTGGAGTTTGGAGGGATTCAGTGATACGCAGTATTTT. J is TRBJ2-3 and V is TRBV30; D may be TRBD2 (6 bases). The CDR3 contains 14 residues. The ends were cut back, 2 bases at V and 6 bases at J, with 15 bases in the middle. The germline CDR1 and CDR2 sequences are GTSNPN and SVGIG (reference sequence).

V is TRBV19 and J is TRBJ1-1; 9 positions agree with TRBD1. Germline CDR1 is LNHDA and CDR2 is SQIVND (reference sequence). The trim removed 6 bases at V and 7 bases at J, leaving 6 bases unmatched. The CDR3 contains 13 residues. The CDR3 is CASSLQGASEAFF. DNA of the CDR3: TGTGCCAGTAGCCTACAGGGGGCGAGTGAAGCTTTCTTT.

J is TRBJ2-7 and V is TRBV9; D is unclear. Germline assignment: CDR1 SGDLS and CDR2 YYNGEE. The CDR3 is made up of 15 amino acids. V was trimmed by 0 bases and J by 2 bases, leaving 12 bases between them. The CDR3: CASSVASSLAYEQYF. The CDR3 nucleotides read TGTGCCAGCAGCGTAGCTTCAAGTCTAGCCTACGAGCAGTACTTC. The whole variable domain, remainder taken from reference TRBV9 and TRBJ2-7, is DSGVTQTPKHLITATGQRVTLRCSPRSGDLSVYWYQQSLDQGLQFLIQYYNGEERAKGNILERFSAQQFPDLHSELNLSSLELGDSALYFCASSVASSLAYEQYFGPGTRLTVT.

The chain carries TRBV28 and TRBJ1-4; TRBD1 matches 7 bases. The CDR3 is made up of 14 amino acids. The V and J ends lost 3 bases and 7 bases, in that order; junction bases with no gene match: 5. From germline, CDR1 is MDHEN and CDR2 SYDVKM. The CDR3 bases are TGTGCCAGCAGTTTGACAGGGATTGGTGAAAAACTGTTTTTT. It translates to CASSLTGIGEKLFF. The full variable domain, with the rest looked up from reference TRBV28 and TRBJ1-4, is DVKVTQSSRYLVKRTGEKVFLECVQDMDHENMFWYRQDPGLGLRLIYFSYDVKMKEKGDIPEGYSVSREKKERFSLILESASTNQTSMYLCASSLTGIGEKLFFGSGTQLSVL.